The 24 T cell receptor beta chains below were found in one sample sequenced in a study of T cells in tumors after PD-1 blockade. The assay was immunoSEQ multiplex PCR, and TCRdb's table has in-frame clones only and misses some. The sample records roughly 49,000 clones, 81% being singletons. The sequencing here drew on PBMCs, taken before anti-PD-1 treatment. The receptors were gathered from a human donor with basal cell carcinoma.

This chain uses TRBV29-1 with TRBJ2-5; no definite D call. The germline V gene has CDR1 SQVTM and CDR2 ANQGSEA. The CDR3 has 10 residues. Trimming shortened V by 5 bases and J by 5 bases, and 6 bases separated the two germline ends. The CDR3 DNA reads as TGCAGCGTTACTCAGGAGACCCAGTACTTC. Protein: CSVTQETQYF.

The chain employs TRBV7-9 and TRBJ2-1; a possible D gene is TRBD1 (5 bases). Germline V gene data show CDR1 as SEHNR and CDR2 as FQNEAQ (reference sequence). V was pared by 0 bases and J by 1 base, with 10 bases between. This CDR3 region has 16 residues. CDR3 coding DNA: TGTGCCAGCAGCTTAGCATTGGGGCATTCCTACAATGAGCAGTTCTTC. Its protein is CASSLALGHSYNEQFF.

This chain links TRBV4-2 with TRBJ2-2, with D perhaps matching TRBD1 or TRBD2 (6 bases each). Trimming took off 4 bases at V and 0 bases at J, with 21 bases between the two ends. The CDR3 has 19 amino acids. Germline CDR1 is LGHNA and CDR2 is YNFKEQ. CDR3 in amino acids: CASSLLVGGLRANTGELFF. The DNA for the CDR3 is TGTGCCAGCAGCCTTTTGGTGGGGGGCCTTAGAGCGAACACCGGGGAGCTGTTTTTT.

This clone was seen a handful of times. The V call is TRBV12-3 or TRBV12-4, the J call TRBJ1-1, with D perhaps matching TRBD1 (6 bases). Trimming removed 6 bases at V and 5 bases at J, with 13 bases between. The CDR3 spans 13 residues. CDR3 DNA sequence: TGTGCCAGCAGGCGGGGGGCGGATACTGAAGCTTTCTTT. It encodes CASRRGADTEAFF.

This clone occurred a few times. The rearrangement joins TRBV15 to TRBJ1-5; D is undetermined. Germline V gene data show CDR1 as LNHNV and CDR2 as YYDKDF (reference sequence). The CDR3 is made up of 12 amino acids. V shed 1 base and J shed 4 bases, with 2 bases lying between them. The CDR3 here is CATSRGNQPQHF. Written as DNA, the CDR3 is TGTGCCACCAGCAGAGGGAATCAGCCCCAGCATTTT.

This chain joins TRBV27 and TRBJ2-5, with 7 bases that match TRBD2. The CDR3 contains 15 residues. Germline V lookup: CDR1 MNHEY, CDR2 SMNVEV (reference sequence). Trimming took 6 bases from V and 5 from J; bases not matched to a gene: 12. Here the CDR3 reads CASRDSGRGGETQYF. Here the CDR3 DNA reads TGTGCCAGCAGGGATTCGGGGAGGGGCGGTGAGACCCAGTACTTC.

The chain combines TRBV20-1 with TRBJ2-7; D possibly matches TRBD1 or TRBD2 (5 bases each). This CDR3 comprises 11 residues. V dropped 4 bases and J dropped 2 bases, with 6 bases sitting between them. The germline V gene encodes CDR1 DFQATT and CDR2 SNEGSKA (reference sequence). The CDR3 region has the DNA TGCAGTGCTATGGGGGCCTACGAGCAGTACTTC. This sequence encodes CSAMGAYEQYF.

This chain links TRBV28 with TRBJ2-7, with a weak D call TRBD1 (7 bases). CDR1 is MDHEN and CDR2 is SYDVKM in the germline V gene. Trimming shortened V by 3 bases and J by 5 bases, and 14 bases separated the two germline ends. This CDR3 is built from 14 residues. The CDR3 bases are TGTGCCAGCAGTTTTATAGGGGGCGGGGACGAGCAGTACTTC. It codes for CASSFIGGGDEQYF.

This clone qualifies as medium-sized. The chain recombines TRBV6-4 with TRBJ2-3; 12 positions match TRBD1. The germline gives CDR1 MRHNA, CDR2 SNTAGT. CDR3 length equals 15 residues. V shed 2 bases, J shed 6 bases, and the junction held 3 bases outside the gene matches. The CDR3 region has the DNA TGTGCCAGCAGTGACACGGGACAGGGGGCGGATACGCAGTATTTT. It codes for CASSDTGQGADTQYF.

The chain recombines TRBV28 with TRBJ2-5; no reliable D call. This CDR3 contains 15 residues. CDR1 MDHEN and CDR2 SYDVKM come from the germline V gene. Trimming left V 2 bases short and J 1 base short, with 11 bases between. The CDR3 loop reads CASSLIGKPQETQYF. The DNA for the CDR3 is TGTGCCAGCAGTTTAATTGGCAAACCCCAAGAGACCCAGTACTTC.

V and J are TRBV28 and TRBJ1-1; D uncertain. Germline-derived CDR1 and CDR2 are MDHEN and SYDVKM. The CDR3 is 12 residues long. Trimming removed 4 bases from V and 7 bases from J, with 10 bases in between. The CDR3 bases are TGTGCCAGCAGTTCCCTTAAGGGTGAAGCTTTCTTT. Protein: CASSSLKGEAFF.

This sequence joins TRBV5-6 and TRBJ2-5; 9 nucleotides line up with TRBD1. CDR1 and CDR2 (germline): SGHDT, YYEEEE. V lost 4 bases to trimming and J lost 4 bases; unmatched junction nucleotides: 11. This CDR3 comprises 16 residues. Here the CDR3 reads CASSRLADRGRETQYF. The CDR3 nucleotides are TGTGCCAGCAGCCGTCTAGCCGACAGGGGGAGAGAGACCCAGTACTTC.

This clone was recorded only once. The rearrangement joins TRBV16 to TRBJ1-4, with no clear D. V was cut by 0 bases and J by 7 bases, with 9 bases left in between. The germline gives CDR1 KGHSY, CDR2 FQNENV. The CDR3 covers 14 residues. CDR3 sequence reads: CASSQSSGGEKLFF. For the CDR3, the DNA is TGTGCCAGCAGCCAATCGTCGGGCGGTGAAAAACTGTTTTTT.

The rearrangement uses TRBV6-4 and TRBJ1-1; no firm D call. CDR3 length: 14 amino acids. In germline, CDR1 is MRHNA, CDR2 SNTAGT. V lost 0 bases and J 5 bases, leaving 10 bases between the germline ends. CDR3 nucleotides: TGTGCCAGCAGTGACTCAGGGATTGGGACTGAAGCTTTCTTT. This gives the protein CASSDSGIGTEAFF.

This clone showed up just a few times. This chain links TRBV5-1 with TRBJ1-1; the D gene is possibly TRBD1 (5 bases). The CDR3 spans 14 residues. Germline CDR1 is SGHRS and CDR2 is YFSETQ. The V end lost 3 bases, the J end lost 6 bases, and 15 bases lay between the germline ends. In nucleotides, the CDR3 is TGCGCCAGCAGCTCCACGGCAGGGAAAGCTGAAGCTTTCTTT. This translates into CASSSTAGKAEAFF.

In this sample, this clone turned up once. The V gene is TRBV12-3 or TRBV12-4, the J gene TRBJ1-1; D ambiguous. The CDR3 covers 12 residues. The V end lost 1 base, the J end lost 0 bases, and 0 bases lay between the germline ends. CDR3 bases: TGTGCCAGCAGTTTAGTGAACACTGAAGCTTTCTTT. Translating it yields CASSLVNTEAFF.

This chain connects TRBV5-4 to TRBJ1-1, with 10 bases identical to TRBD1. Trimming removed 3 bases from V and 3 bases from J; junction bases left unmatched: 2. This CDR3 is 14 amino acids long. Germline CDR1 SGHNT, CDR2 YYREEE (reference sequence). The CDR3: CASSSGQGDTEAFF. DNA of the CDR3: TGTGCCAGCAGCTCAGGACAGGGGGACACTGAAGCTTTCTTT.

V gene TRBV6-1 combines with J gene TRBJ1-5; D is uncertain. The CDR3 runs to 14 residues. Germline lookup yields CDR1 MNHNS and CDR2 SASEGT. V was trimmed by 3 bases and J by 0 bases, leaving 6 bases between them. The chain's CDR3 is CASSETYSNQPQHF. The CDR3, as DNA: TGTGCCAGCAGTGAGACTTATAGCAATCAGCCCCAGCATTTT.

The chain uses TRBV27 and TRBJ2-1; 8 bases are shared with TRBD2. CDR1 MNHEY and CDR2 SMNVEV come from the germline V gene (reference sequence). The length of the CDR3 is 15 residues. The V gene end was trimmed by 0 bases and the J gene end by 7 bases; junction bases not matched to a gene: 5. For the CDR3, the DNA is TGTGCCAGCAGTTTATCTAGCGGGGAAGGGAATGAGCAGTTCTTC. Translation: CASSLSSGEGNEQFF.

This rearrangement joins TRBV6-5 to TRBJ1-1, with TRBD1 matching over 8 bases. V dropped 5 bases and J dropped 7; count of bases not matched to a gene: 6. The CDR3 spans 13 residues. In germline, CDR1 is MNHEY, CDR2 SVGAGI. Here the CDR3 DNA reads TGTGCCAGCAGTCGACAGGGGTGGAGTGAAGCTTTCTTT. Its protein product is CASSRQGWSEAFF.

The chain employs TRBV5-1 and TRBJ1-2; D ambiguous. Trimming pared 4 bases from V and 7 bases from J, leaving 17 bases between. Germline values: CDR1 SGHRS, CDR2 YFSETQ. The CDR3 covers 14 residues. Here the CDR3 reads CASSLSPEARGYTF. The CDR3 nucleotides are TGCGCCAGCAGCCTTAGCCCGGAGGCCCGTGGCTACACCTTC. The full variable domain, its missing parts supplied by reference TRBV5-1 and TRBJ1-2, is KAGVTQTPRYLIKTRGQQVTLSCSPISGHRSVSWYQQTPGQGLQFLFEYFSETQRNKGNFPGRFSGRQFSNSRSEMNVSTLELGDSALYLCASSLSPEARGYTFGSGTRLTVV.

The V call is TRBV9, the J call TRBJ1-3, with D perhaps TRBD1 (5 bases). Deletions cut 0 bases from V and 0 bases from J, with 7 bases between. Germline V gives CDR1 SGDLS, CDR2 YYNGEE. The CDR3 sequence is 15 residues long. Here the CDR3 reads CASSVEGVSGNTIYF. CDR3 DNA: TGTGCCAGCAGCGTAGAAGGGGTCTCTGGAAACACCATATATTTT. The full variable domain, in which reference TRBV9 and TRBJ1-3 provide the parts outside the CDR3, is DSGVTQTPKHLITATGQRVTLRCSPRSGDLSVYWYQQSLDQGLQFLIQYYNGEERAKGNILERFSAQQFPDLHSELNLSSLELGDSALYFCASSVEGVSGNTIYFGEGSWLTVV.

The rearrangement joins TRBV5-1 to TRBJ2-5, with 9 bases fitting TRBD2. The CDR3 totals 14 residues. V trimming: 5 bases; J trimming: 0 bases; junction bases outside the gene matches: 2. Germline V CDR1 and CDR2: SGHRS, YFSETQ. CDR3 nucleotide sequence: TGCGCCAGCAGTAGCGGGAGCCACCAAGAGACCCAGTACTTC. Its translation is CASSSGSHQETQYF.

The CDR3 DNA follows: TGCGCCAGCAGTGAGCTAGGGTCTGGGGCCAACGTCCTGACTTTC. Encoded protein: CASSELGSGANVLTF. The V and J genes are TRBV10-2 and TRBJ2-6; no clear D. CDR1 WSHSY and CDR2 SAAADI come from the germline V gene. The CDR3 has 15 residues. Trimming left V 2 bases short and J 1 base short, with 6 bases between.